This TCR beta chain was documented in a study of control samples from healthy donors and cancer patients. The method was immunoSEQ multiplex PCR; TCRdb's version includes in-frame clones alone and lacks a portion of them. The sample lists around 200,000 clones; approximately 92% were seen once. The germline CDR1 and CDR2 sequences are SNHLY and FYNNEI. The CDR3 is 16 amino acids. With 8 bases clipped from V and 7 bases from J, the junction kept 15 bases outside the gene matches. This clonotype was obtained from a man aged 18 to 29 in good health. The chain recombines TRBV2 with TRBJ2-1, with TRBD1 matching over 9 bases. The specimen was blood. The chain's CDR3 is CASGRSWDRDSNEQFF. CDR3 nucleotides: TGTGCCAGCGGTCGGAGTTGGGACAGGGATTCTAATGAGCAGTTCTTC.